This T cell receptor beta chain came from a study of T cells in Graves' hyperthyroidism and ophthalmopathy. Hyperthyroidism had been newly diagnosed in patients aged 18 to 65, and its duration was under 2 months. This clonotype has a count of ten or more. Amplified TCR beta CDR3 regions came from RNA transcripts. A first-round RT-PCR of the TCR CDR3 used the HTBI primer set. Using its own MiXCR run on the multiplex PCR reads, TCRdb lists one record per CDR3 protein. In the table there are around 340,000 distinct CDR3 sequences, approximately 22% of which are singletons. CDR3 length: 14 amino acids. In germline, CDR1 is SGHTA, CDR2 FQGNSA. The J segment lost 6 bases and the V segment lost 5 bases, leaving 6 bases of the junction unmatched.

Sample: blood. This receptor was taken from a woman between 45 and 60 years old with Graves' hyperthyroidism. The rearrangement joins TRBV7-2 to TRBJ1-5; 8 bases map to TRBD1. Here the CDR3 DNA reads TGTGCCAGCAGCATTGGACAGGGATCTCAGCCCCAGCATTTT. As protein: CASSIGQGSQPQHF.